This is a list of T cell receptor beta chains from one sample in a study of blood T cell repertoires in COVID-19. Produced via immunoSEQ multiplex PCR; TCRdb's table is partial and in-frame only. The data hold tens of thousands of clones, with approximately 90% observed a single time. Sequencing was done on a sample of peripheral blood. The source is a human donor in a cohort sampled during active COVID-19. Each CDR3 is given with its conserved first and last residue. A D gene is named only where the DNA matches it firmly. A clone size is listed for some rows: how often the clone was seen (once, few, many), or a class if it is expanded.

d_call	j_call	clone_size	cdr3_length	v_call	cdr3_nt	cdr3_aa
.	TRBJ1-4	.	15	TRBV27	TGTGCCAGCAGCCTCCAATGGGTAGGGGATGAAAAACTGTTTTTT	CASSLQWVGDEKLFF
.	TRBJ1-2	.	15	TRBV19	TGTGCCAGTAGTATAGGGCACAACAATAACTATGGCTACACCTTC	CASSIGHNNNYGYTF
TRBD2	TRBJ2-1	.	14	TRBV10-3	TGTGCCATCAGTGAGTGGACTAGCGTGGGTGAGCAGTTCTTC	CAISEWTSVGEQFF
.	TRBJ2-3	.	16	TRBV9	TGTGCCAGCAGCGTAGGAGGAGCGTGGAACACAGATACGCAGTATTTT	CASSVGGAWNTDTQYF
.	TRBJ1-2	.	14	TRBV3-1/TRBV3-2	TGTGCCAGCAGCCAATCCGTAGATTCCTATGGCTACACCTTC	CASSQSVDSYGYTF
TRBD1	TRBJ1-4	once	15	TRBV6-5	TGTGCCAGCAGTCGGGACAGGGTGGTGGGTGAAAAACTGTTTTTT	CASSRDRVVGEKLFF
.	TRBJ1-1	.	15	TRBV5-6	TGTGCCAGCAGCTTCCTCGATGTCCCGGGCACTGAAGCTTTCTTT	CASSFLDVPGTEAFF
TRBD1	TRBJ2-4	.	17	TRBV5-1	TGCGCCAGCAGCCAAACGACAGGGGCCCTAGCCAAAAACATTCAGTACTTC	CASSQTTGALAKNIQYF
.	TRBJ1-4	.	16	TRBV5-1	TGCGCCAGCAGCTCCGGACAGTCGTTTACTAATGAAAAACTGTTTTTT	CASSSGQSFTNEKLFF
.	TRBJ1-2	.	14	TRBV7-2	TGTGCCAGCAGCCCCAGGCCAAGCACTTATGGCTACACCTTC	CASSPRPSTYGYTF
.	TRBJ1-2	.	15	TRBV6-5	TGTGCCAGCAAGCCCAATGACAGGCGGGGGTCTGGCTACACCTTC	CASKPNDRRGSGYTF
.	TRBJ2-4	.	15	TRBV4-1	TGCGCCAGCAGCCAAGACCGCGTGTCCAAAAACATTCAGTACTTC	CASSQDRVSKNIQYF
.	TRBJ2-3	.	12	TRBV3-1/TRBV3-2	TGTGCCAGCAGCCAAGTAACAGATACGCAGTATTTT	CASSQVTDTQYF
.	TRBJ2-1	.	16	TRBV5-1	TGCGCCAGCAGCTTGGCCCCAATTGGTGGGAGAAATGAGCAGTTCTTC	CASSLAPIGGRNEQFF
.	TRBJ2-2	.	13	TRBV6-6	TGTGCCAGCAAGGCGGTGAACACCGGGGAGCTGTTTTTT	CASKAVNTGELFF
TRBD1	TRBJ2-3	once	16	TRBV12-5	TGTGCTAGTGGTTTGATCCCACAGGGGGCGAAAGATACGCAGTATTTT	CASGLIPQGAKDTQYF
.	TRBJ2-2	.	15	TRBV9	TGTGCCAGCTCCCGGCAGGGGCCGAACACCGGGGAGCTGTTTTTT	CASSRQGPNTGELFF
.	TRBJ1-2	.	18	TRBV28	TGTGCCAGCAGTTTATCTTTCCTGGCGGCAGGGGATAACTATGGCTACACCTTC	CASSLSFLAAGDNYGYTF
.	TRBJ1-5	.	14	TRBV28	TGTGCCAGCAGTTTTGGCCCAACAAATCAGCCCCAGCATTTT	CASSFGPTNQPQHF
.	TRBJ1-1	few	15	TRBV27	TGTGCCAGCAGTTTACTGGGTAGCAAGAACACTGAAGCTTTCTTT	CASSLLGSKNTEAFF
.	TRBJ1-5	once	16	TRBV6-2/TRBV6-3	TGTGCCAGCAGTTACTCGGCAGGGATTAGCAATCAGCCCCAGCATTTT	CASSYSAGISNQPQHF
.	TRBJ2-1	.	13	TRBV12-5	TGTGCTAGTGGTTTTGGGGGGTTGGGAGGGCAGTTCTTC	CASGFGGLGGQFF
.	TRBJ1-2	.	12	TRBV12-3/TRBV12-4	TGTGCCAGCAGTTTCGGGAACTATGGCTACACCTTC	CASSFGNYGYTF
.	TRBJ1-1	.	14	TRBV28	TGTGCCAGCAGCCTACAGGGAAGGGAAACTGAAGCTTTCTTT	CASSLQGRETEAFF
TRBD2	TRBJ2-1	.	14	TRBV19	TGTGCCAGTAGGACACTAGCGGGGGGCGAGGAGCAGTTCTTC	CASRTLAGGEEQFF
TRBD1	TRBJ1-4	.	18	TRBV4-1	TGCGCCAGCAGCCAAGACTCACAGGGGGCGGCAACTAATGAAAAACTGTTTTTT	CASSQDSQGAATNEKLFF
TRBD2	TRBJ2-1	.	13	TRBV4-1	TGCGCCAGCACCCGCGGGGGGATCAATGAGCAGTTCTTC	CASTRGGINEQFF
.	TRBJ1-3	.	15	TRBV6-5	TGTGCCAGCAGTTACTCGCCCAGCTCTGGAAACACCATATATTTT	CASSYSPSSGNTIYF
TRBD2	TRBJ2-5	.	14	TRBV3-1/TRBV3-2	TGTGCCAGCAGCCCTAGCGGGGGCCGGGAGACCCAGTACTTC	CASSPSGGRETQYF
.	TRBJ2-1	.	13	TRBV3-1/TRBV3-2	TGTGCCAGCAGCCTCAATATGCAGTATGAGCAGTTCTTC	CASSLNMQYEQFF
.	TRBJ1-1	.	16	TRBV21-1	TGTGCCAGCAGCAAAGTTTCTGTGGAGGGTTGGACTGAAGCTTTCTTT	CASSKVSVEGWTEAFF
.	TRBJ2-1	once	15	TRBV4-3	TGCGCCAGCAGCCAAGAAGGAGGGAGTTGGAATGAGCAGTTCTTC	CASSQEGGSWNEQFF
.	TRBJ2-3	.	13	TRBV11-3	TGTGCCAGCAGCTTCGGACTCACAGATACGCAGTATTTT	CASSFGLTDTQYF
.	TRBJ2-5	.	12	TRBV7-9	TGTGCCAGCAGCTTACAGGAAGAGACCCAGTACTTC	CASSLQEETQYF
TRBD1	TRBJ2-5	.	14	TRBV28	TGTGCCAGCAGTTCCGGGACAGGTACTGAGACCCAGTACTTC	CASSSGTGTETQYF
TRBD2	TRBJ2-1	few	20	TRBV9	TGTGCCAGCAGCGACGCCAACAGTGTTAGTACGGGAGGATCCTACAATGAGCAGTTCTTC	CASSDANSVSTGGSYNEQFF
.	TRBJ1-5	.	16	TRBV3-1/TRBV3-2	TGTGCCAGCAGCCAGACAGGAGTAAATAGCAATCAGCCCCAGCATTTT	CASSQTGVNSNQPQHF
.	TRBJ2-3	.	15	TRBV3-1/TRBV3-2	TGTGCCAGCAGCCAAGTTGTAAGCGGCACAGATACGCAGTATTTT	CASSQVVSGTDTQYF
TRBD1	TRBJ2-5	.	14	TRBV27	TGTGCCAGCAGTTTCCAAACAGGGGGAGAGACCCAGTACTTC	CASSFQTGGETQYF
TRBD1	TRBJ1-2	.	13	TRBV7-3	TGTGCCAGCAGCTTAACGGAGGGACAGACTTACACCTTC	CASSLTEGQTYTF
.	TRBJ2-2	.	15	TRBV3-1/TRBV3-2	TGTGCCAGCAGCCCCCCGGGGACTCCTCCCGGGGAGCTGTTTTTT	CASSPPGTPPGELFF
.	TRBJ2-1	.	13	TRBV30	TGTGCCTGGAGTCGGAGCTCCTACAATGAGCAGTTCTTC	CAWSRSSYNEQFF
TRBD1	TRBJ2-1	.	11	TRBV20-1	TGCAGTGCAGACAGGGCCAATGAGCAGTTCTTC	CSADRANEQFF
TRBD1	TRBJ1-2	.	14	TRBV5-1	TGCGCCAGCAGCTTAGGGGGGACAGCCGCTGGCTACACCTTC	CASSLGGTAAGYTF
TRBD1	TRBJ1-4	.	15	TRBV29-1	TGCAGCGTTGAAGGCCAGGGACAGGGAAATGAAAAACTGTTTTTT	CSVEGQGQGNEKLFF
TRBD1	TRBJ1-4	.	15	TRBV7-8	TGTGCCAGCAGCCCCGGGACAGGGGTGACTGAAAAACTGTTTTTT	CASSPGTGVTEKLFF
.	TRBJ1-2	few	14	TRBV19	TGTGCCAGTAGTCGACAGGAGGTTCACTATGGCTACACCTTC	CASSRQEVHYGYTF
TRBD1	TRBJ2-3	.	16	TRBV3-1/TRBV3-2	TGTGCCAGCAGCCAAGTTAGGACAGGAGCAACAGATACGCAGTATTTT	CASSQVRTGATDTQYF
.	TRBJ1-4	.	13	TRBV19	TGTGCCAGTAAGAGAGCAACTAATGAAAAACTGTTTTTT	CASKRATNEKLFF
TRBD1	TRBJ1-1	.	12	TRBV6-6	TGTGCCAGCAGCTATGGGGACAGTGAAGCTTTCTTT	CASSYGDSEAFF
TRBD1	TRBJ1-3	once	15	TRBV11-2	TGTGCCAGCAGCTCACAGGGGGTTCCTGGAAACACCATATATTTT	CASSSQGVPGNTIYF